The T cell receptor (beta chain) described here comes from a study of chemoradiotherapy in HPV16-positive cancers. Study at large: A couple of HPV16-positive patients' cells yielded candidate HPV-specific clones and common motifs.

Repertoires were sampled repeatedly during chemoradiotherapy. Comment on this clone: Antigen specificity is unknown.

The protocol was immunoSEQ multiplex PCR, while the TCRdb copy is restricted to in-frame clones and leaves out a portion. Found here are tens of thousands of clones, about 82% of them singletons; the top ten hold 3% to 4%. Overall study results and limits: In HPV16-positive patients, HPV-responsive T-cell expansion tracked better recurrence-free survival. Non-HPV-specific T cells did not expand in tumors during treatment, whereas candidate HPV-specific clones and E7-related motifs did.

The sequencing here drew on blood, taken from a patient who underwent chemoradiotherapy. This sequence originates from a human donor with HPV-associated anogenital cancer.

DNA of the CDR3: TGTGCCAGCAGCTCCCAGACGAGTAACTATGGCTACACCTTC. This sequence encodes CASSSQTSNYGYTF. J is TRBJ1-2 and V is TRBV7-2; D not certain. The germline V gene encodes CDR1 SGHTA and CDR2 FQGNSA. The CDR3 contains 14 residues. The V end lost 4 bases, the J end lost 1 base, and 10 bases lay between the germline ends.